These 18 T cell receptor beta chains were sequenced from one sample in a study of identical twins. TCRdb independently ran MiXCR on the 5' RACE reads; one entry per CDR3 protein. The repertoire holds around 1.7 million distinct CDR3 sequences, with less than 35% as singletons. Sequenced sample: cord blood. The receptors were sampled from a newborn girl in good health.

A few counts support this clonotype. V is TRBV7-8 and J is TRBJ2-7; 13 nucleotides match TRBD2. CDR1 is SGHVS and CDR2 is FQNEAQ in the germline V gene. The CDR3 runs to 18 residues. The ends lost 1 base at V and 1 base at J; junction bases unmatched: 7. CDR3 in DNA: TGTGCCAGCAGCTTAGGGGGACTAGCGGGATCCGGATCCTACGAGCAGTACTTC. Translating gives CASSLGGLAGSGSYEQYF.

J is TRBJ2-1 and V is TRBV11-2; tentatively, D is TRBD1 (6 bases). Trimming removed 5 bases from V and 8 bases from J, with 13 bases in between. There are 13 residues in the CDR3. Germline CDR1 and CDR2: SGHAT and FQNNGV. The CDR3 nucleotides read TGTGCCAGCAGCACTCAACAGGGTCATGAGCAGTTCTTC. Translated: CASSTQQGHEQFF.

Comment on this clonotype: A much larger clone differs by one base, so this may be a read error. The CDR3 bases are TGTGCCGGCAGCTTTGGGGGGATCACAGATACGCAGTATTTT. It codes for CAGSFGGITDTQYF. The rearrangement links TRBV7-4 to TRBJ2-3, with a tentative D call TRBD2 (6 bases). From germline, CDR1 is SGHVT and CDR2 SQSDAQ. This CDR3 region has 14 residues.

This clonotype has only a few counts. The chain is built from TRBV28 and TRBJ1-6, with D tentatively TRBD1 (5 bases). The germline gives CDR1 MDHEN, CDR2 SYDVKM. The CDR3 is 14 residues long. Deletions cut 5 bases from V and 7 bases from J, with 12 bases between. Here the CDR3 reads CASSPGLGNSPLHF. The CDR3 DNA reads TGTGCCAGCAGTCCGGGGCTTGGCAATTCACCCCTCCACTTT.

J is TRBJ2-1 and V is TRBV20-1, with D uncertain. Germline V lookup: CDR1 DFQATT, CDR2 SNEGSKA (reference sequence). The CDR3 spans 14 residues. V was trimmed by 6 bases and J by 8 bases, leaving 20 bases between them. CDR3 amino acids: CSALLSLAIDEQFF. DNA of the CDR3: TGCAGTGCGCTATTAAGTTTAGCTATCGATGAGCAGTTCTTC.

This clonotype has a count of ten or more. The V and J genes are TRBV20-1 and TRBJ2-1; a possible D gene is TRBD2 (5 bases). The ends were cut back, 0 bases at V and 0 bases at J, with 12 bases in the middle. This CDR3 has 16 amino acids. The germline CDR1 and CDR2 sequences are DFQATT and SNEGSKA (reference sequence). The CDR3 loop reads CSARERADYSYNEQFF. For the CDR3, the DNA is TGCAGTGCTAGAGAAAGGGCCGACTACTCCTACAATGAGCAGTTCTTC.

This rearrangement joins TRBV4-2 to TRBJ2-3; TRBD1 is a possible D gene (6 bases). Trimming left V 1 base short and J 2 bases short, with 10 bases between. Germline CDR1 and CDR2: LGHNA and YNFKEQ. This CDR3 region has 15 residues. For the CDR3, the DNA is TGTGCCAGCAGCCAAGCTCACAGGGTCACAGATACGCAGTATTTT. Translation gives CASSQAHRVTDTQYF.

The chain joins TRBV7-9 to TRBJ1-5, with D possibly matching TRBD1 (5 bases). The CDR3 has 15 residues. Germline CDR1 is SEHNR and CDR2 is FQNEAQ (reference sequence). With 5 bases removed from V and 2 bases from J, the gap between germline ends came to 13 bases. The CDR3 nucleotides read TGTGCCAGCAGCCCTGTCAGGGTTGGCAATCAGCCCCAGCATTTT. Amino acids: CASSPVRVGNQPQHF.

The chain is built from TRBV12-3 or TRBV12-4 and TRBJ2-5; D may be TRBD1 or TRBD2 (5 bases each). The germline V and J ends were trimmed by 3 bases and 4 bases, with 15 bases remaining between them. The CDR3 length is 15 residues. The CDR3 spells CASSLDWGSGETQYF. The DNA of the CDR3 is TGTGCCAGCAGTTTGGACTGGGGGTCAGGAGAGACCCAGTACTTC.

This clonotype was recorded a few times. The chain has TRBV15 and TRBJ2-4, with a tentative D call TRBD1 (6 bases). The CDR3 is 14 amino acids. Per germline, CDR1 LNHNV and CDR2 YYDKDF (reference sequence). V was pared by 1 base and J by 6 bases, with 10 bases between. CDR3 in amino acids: CATSRAGALNIQYF. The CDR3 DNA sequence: TGTGCCACCAGCAGAGCAGGGGCGCTAAACATTCAGTACTTC.

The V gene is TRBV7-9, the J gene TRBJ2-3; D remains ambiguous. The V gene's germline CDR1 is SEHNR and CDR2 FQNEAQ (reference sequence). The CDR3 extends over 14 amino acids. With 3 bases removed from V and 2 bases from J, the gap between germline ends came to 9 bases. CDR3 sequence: CASSFNSYTDTQYF. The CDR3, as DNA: TGTGCCAGCAGCTTTAACTCTTACACAGATACGCAGTATTTT. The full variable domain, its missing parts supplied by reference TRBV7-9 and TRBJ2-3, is DTGVSQNPRHKITKRGQNVTFRCDPISEHNRLYWYRQTLGQGPEFLTYFQNEAQLEKSRLLSDRFSAERPKGSFSTLEIQRTEQGDSAMYLCASSFNSYTDTQYFGPGTRLTVL.

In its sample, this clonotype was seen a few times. The CDR3, as DNA: TGCGCCAGCAGCCAAGAACTAGCGCTGAGCTCCTACAATGAGCAGTTCTTC. This codes for CASSQELALSSYNEQFF. V and J are TRBV4-1 and TRBJ2-1, with 7 bases matching TRBD2. Germline loops: CDR1 MGHRA, CDR2 YSYEKL. This CDR3 is 17 amino acids long. V trimming: 0 bases; J trimming: 0 bases; junction bases outside the gene matches: 5.

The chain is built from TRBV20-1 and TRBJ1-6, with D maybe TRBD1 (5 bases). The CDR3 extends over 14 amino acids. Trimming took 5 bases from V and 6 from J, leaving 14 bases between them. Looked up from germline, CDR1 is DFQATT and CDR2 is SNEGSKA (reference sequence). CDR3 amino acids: CSAWPGFSNSPLHF. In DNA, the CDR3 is TGCAGTGCTTGGCCAGGGTTCTCTAATTCACCCCTCCACTTT.

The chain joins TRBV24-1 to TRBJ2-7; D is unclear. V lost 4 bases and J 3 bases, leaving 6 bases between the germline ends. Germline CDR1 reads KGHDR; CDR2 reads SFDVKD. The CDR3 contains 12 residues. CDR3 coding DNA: TGTGCCACCAGTGAACGGAACTACGAGCAGTACTTC. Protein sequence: CATSERNYEQYF.

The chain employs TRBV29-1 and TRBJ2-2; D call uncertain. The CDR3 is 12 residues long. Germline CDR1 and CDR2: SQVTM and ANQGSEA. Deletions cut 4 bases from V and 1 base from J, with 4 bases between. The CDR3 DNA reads TGCAGCGTTGCCGTGAACACCGGGGAGCTGTTTTTT. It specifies CSVAVNTGELFF.

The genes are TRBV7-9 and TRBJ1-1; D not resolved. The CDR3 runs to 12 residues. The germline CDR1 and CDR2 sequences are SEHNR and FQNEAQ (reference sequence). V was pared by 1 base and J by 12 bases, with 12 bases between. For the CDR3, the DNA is TGTGCCAGCAGCTTAGAGGGTGGTCCAACTTTCTTT. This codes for CASSLEGGPTFF.

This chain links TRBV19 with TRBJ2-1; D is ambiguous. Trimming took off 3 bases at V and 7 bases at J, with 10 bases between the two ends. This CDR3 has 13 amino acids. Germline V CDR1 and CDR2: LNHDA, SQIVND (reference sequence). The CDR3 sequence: CASSISVSNEQFF. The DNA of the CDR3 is TGTGCCAGTAGTATCTCGGTCTCAAATGAGCAGTTCTTC.

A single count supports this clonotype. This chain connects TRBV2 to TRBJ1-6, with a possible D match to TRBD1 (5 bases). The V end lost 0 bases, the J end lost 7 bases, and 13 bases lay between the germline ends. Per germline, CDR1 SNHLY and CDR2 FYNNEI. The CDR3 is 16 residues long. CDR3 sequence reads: CASSEAWGGENSPLHF. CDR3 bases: TGTGCCAGCAGTGAAGCCTGGGGAGGGGAGAATTCACCCCTCCACTTT.